This TCR beta chain was sequenced in a study of cytotoxic CD8 clonotypes in ibrutinib-treated CLL. Sequencing was performed with immunoSEQ multiplex PCR; in TCRdb, only in-frame clones are kept and a portion is missing. The table has approximately 91,000 clones, about 76% seen once; the top ten hold roughly 4.8%. Germline V gives CDR1 SGHRS, CDR2 YFSETQ. V gave up 1 base and J gave up 2 bases, with 14 bases separating them. The CDR3 contains 16 residues. The origin of this receptor is a human donor with chronic lymphocytic leukemia. The sample in question was PBMCs, obtained after 12 months of ibrutinib treatment. The chain links TRBV5-1 to TRBJ2-3; D is possibly TRBD1 (6 bases). CDR3 residues: CASSLSGASNTDTQYF. The CDR3, as DNA: TGCGCCAGCAGCTTGTCAGGGGCCTCTAACACAGATACGCAGTATTTT.